In this sample, the clone carrying this TCR beta chain turned up a few times. The antigen is undetermined. Germline CDR1 MNHEY, CDR2 SMNVEV (reference sequence). The CDR3 runs 14 residues. V lost 2 bases and J lost 8, with 15 bases in between. The PCR was carried out with 60 Vbeta primers and 13 Jbeta primers. Sequencing used immunoSEQ multiplex PCR; TCRdb keeps in-frame clones, though not all of them. Of approximately 200,000 clones listed, over 75% are singletons. This record belongs to a study of cytomegalovirus exposure and HLA in healthy donors. Whole-study findings and limits: An apparent linkage of common viral pathogens to several of the most significant clusters emerged in a later analysis. A later analysis showed TCR association rates differing by HLA locus, peaking at DRB1 and lowest at HLA-C. Sequencing probably produced one cluster of sequence variants that were highly shared. According to the study, 160 or so TCR beta chains were cytomegalovirus-associated.

The chain couples TRBV27 to TRBJ1-2, with a weak D call TRBD1 (6 bases). The TCR comes from a boy aged 2 to 9 in good health and CMV-seronegative. The source material was PBMCs. The CDR3 loop reads CASSLTPQGYGYTF. CDR3 nucleotide sequence: TGTGCCAGCAGTTTAACCCCACAGGGATACGGCTACACCTTC.